The 19 T cell receptor beta chains reported below all come from one sample, sequenced in a study of spatial heterogeneity in lung cancer. Time point meaning: blood at routine non-recurrence follow-up after resection. The sequenced material consisted of unsorted whole RNA from tumor, nontumor lung or frozen PBMC. From the 5' RACE reads, TCRdb called clonotypes with MiXCR, one entry per CDR3 protein. The table lists 51,000 or so distinct CDR3 sequences, 6.5% to 7.5% of them singletons. This sample comprised PBMCs, obtained at follow-up. All receptors derive from a female donor with early-stage non-small cell lung cancer.

V usage is TRBV5-4 and J usage is TRBJ2-1; perhaps TRBD2 as D (5 bases). CDR3 length equals 16 residues. The germline V and J ends were trimmed by 0 bases and 7 bases, with 17 bases remaining between them. In germline, CDR1 is SGHNT, CDR2 YYREEE (reference sequence). The CDR3 here is CASSLGARVKRNEQFF. As DNA, the CDR3 is TGTGCCAGCAGCTTGGGGGCGAGGGTTAAGCGTAATGAGCAGTTCTTC.

In this sample, this clonotype turned up a few times. The gene calls are TRBV20-1 and TRBJ2-1, with 11 nucleotides matching TRBD2. The CDR3 has 15 amino acids. J was trimmed by 9 bases and V by 0 bases; bases with no gene match: 7. The germline V gene has CDR1 DFQATT and CDR2 SNEGSKA (reference sequence). Here the CDR3 DNA reads TGCAGTGCTAGAGATCTGGCTAGCGGGGGGTCTGAGCAGTTCTTC. It is translated as CSARDLASGGSEQFF.

This clonotype showed up many times. The J gene is TRBJ1-2, the V gene TRBV29-1; 7 bases are a match to TRBD1. Germline V gives CDR1 SQVTM, CDR2 ANQGSEA. After removal of 5 bases from V and 4 bases from J, the junction contained 4 bases not matched to a gene. The CDR3 length is 12 residues. CDR3 in amino acids: CSVRQGRYGYTF. The CDR3 nucleotides read TGCAGCGTTCGACAGGGCCGCTATGGCTACACCTTC.

The chain is built from TRBV9 and TRBJ1-1, with D maybe TRBD1 (6 bases). V lost 4 bases and J 5 bases, leaving 18 bases between the germline ends. Germline values: CDR1 SGDLS, CDR2 YYNGEE. The CDR3 has 15 residues. As DNA, the CDR3 is TGTGCCAGCAGCCCAAACAGGGCTCCGGATACTGAAGCTTTCTTT. Its translation is CASSPNRAPDTEAFF. The variable domain in full, completed from reference TRBV9 and TRBJ1-1, reads DSGVTQTPKHLITATGQRVTLRCSPRSGDLSVYWYQQSLDQGLQFLIQYYNGEERAKGNILERFSAQQFPDLHSELNLSSLELGDSALYFCASSPNRAPDTEAFFGQGTRLTVV.

The V and J genes are TRBV4-1 and TRBJ1-2, with 11 bases aligning to TRBD1. Germline V CDR1 and CDR2: MGHRA, YSYEKL. This CDR3 has 15 residues. Trimming cost V 5 bases and J 8 bases; bases outside gene matches: 10. CDR3 residues: CASSSRTGGAIGYTF. The CDR3 DNA reads as TGCGCCAGCAGCTCAAGGACAGGGGGCGCGATCGGCTACACCTTC.

Many counts were recorded for this clonotype. The chain joins TRBV7-2 to TRBJ2-2, with unresolved D. There are 14 residues in the CDR3. Germline CDR1 and CDR2: SGHTA and FQGNSA. The ends were cut back, 6 bases at V and 5 bases at J, with 13 bases in the middle. The CDR3 region is CASRFIGATGELFF. Here the CDR3 DNA reads TGTGCCAGCAGATTTATCGGAGCAACCGGGGAGCTGTTTTTT.

This clonotype was detected many times. The chain carries TRBV18 and TRBJ2-7; the match to TRBD2 covers 7 bases. Trimming took 6 bases from V and 3 from J; bases not matched to a gene: 8. CDR3 length: 14 residues. Germline V gene data show CDR1 as KGHSH and CDR2 as LQKENI. The CDR3 protein is CASSPQGGGYEQYF. CDR3 bases: TGTGCCAGCTCCCCCCAGGGCGGGGGCTACGAGCAGTACTTC.

This clonotype was observed a few times. The V gene is TRBV5-1, the J gene TRBJ2-3, with 9 bases identical to TRBD2. The CDR3 spans 15 residues. CDR1 and CDR2 (germline): SGHRS, YFSETQ. Unmatched junction bases numbered 12, after V lost 7 bases and J lost 6 bases. DNA of the CDR3: TGCGCCAGCCGCCTAGGCGGGGGGGCAGTTGATACGCAGTATTTT. Residues: CASRLGGGAVDTQYF.

This clonotype was detected only a few times. The rearrangement joins TRBV20-1 to TRBJ1-6; TRBD1 might be the D (5 bases). Germline values: CDR1 DFQATT, CDR2 SNEGSKA (reference sequence). V dropped 0 bases and J dropped 11 bases, with 14 bases sitting between them. The CDR3 extends over 14 amino acids. CDR3 sequence: CSARDKGSGPPLHF. CDR3 DNA sequence: TGCAGTGCTAGAGATAAGGGGTCAGGGCCACCCCTCCACTTT.

This clonotype was seen at least ten times. The rearrangement uses TRBV7-6 and TRBJ2-6; 10 bases fit TRBD1. J lost 0 bases, V lost 3 bases, and 5 bases had no gene match. The CDR3 is made up of 18 amino acids. Looked up from germline, CDR1 is SGHVS and CDR2 is FNYEAQ. The DNA of the CDR3 is TGTGCCAGCAGCTTTTTCTGGACAGGGGGCTCTGGGGCCAACGTCCTGACTTTC. This gives the protein CASSFFWTGGSGANVLTF.

This clonotype has at least ten counts. This chain links TRBV24-1 with TRBJ2-1; 8 bases agree with TRBD1. The CDR3 length is 15 residues. Germline CDR1 is KGHDR and CDR2 is SFDVKD. V was pared by 4 bases and J by 1 base, with 2 bases of the junction left unmatched. The CDR3 DNA is TGTGCCACCAGTGAGTACAGGGGGTCCTACAATGAGCAGTTCTTC. The encoded protein is CATSEYRGSYNEQFF.

The chain combines TRBV5-4 with TRBJ2-6; possible D gene TRBD2, 5 bases. Germline V lookup: CDR1 SGHNT, CDR2 YYREEE (reference sequence). This CDR3 region has 15 residues. V was pared by 4 bases and J by 5 bases, with 13 bases between. The DNA for the CDR3 is TGTGCCAGCAGCCGGGATAGGTTCAGGGCCAACGTCCTGACTTTC. As protein: CASSRDRFRANVLTF.

This clonotype was seen many times. The J gene is TRBJ2-2, the V gene TRBV7-2; D is unclear. Trimming stripped 3 bases from V and 7 bases from J, with 15 bases between. Germline V CDR1 and CDR2: SGHTA, FQGNSA. CDR3 size: 15 residues. DNA for the CDR3: TGTGCCAGCAGCTTTCAAACAGCAAGAGGCGGGGAGCTGTTTTTT. This sequence encodes CASSFQTARGGELFF.

The sample holds many counts of this clonotype. This chain uses TRBV7-9 with TRBJ2-1; 7 bases line up with TRBD2. From germline, CDR1 is SEHNR and CDR2 FQNEAQ (reference sequence). The CDR3 contains 15 residues. The V gene end was trimmed by 5 bases and the J gene end by 2 bases; junction bases not matched to a gene: 6. DNA for the CDR3: TGTGCCAGCAGCGCGGGGGAGCCCCCCTACAATGAGCAGTTCTTC. It is translated as CASSAGEPPYNEQFF.

In its sample, this clonotype was seen many times. The chain carries TRBV28 and TRBJ1-5, with TRBD1 as a possible D gene (5 bases). Germline-derived CDR1 and CDR2 are MDHEN and SYDVKM. V lost 8 bases to trimming and J lost 3 bases, with 14 bases between them. This CDR3 has 14 residues. For the CDR3, the DNA is TGTGCCAGCTCCTATGGGGGGAACAATCAGCCCCAGCATTTT. Translation: CASSYGGNNQPQHF.

This clonotype has a count of ten or more. V gene TRBV27 combines with J gene TRBJ2-2, with D uncertain. Germline V gene lookup returns CDR1 MNHEY and CDR2 SMNVEV (reference sequence). Between the trimmed V and J ends, which lost 2 bases and 3 bases, there was a span of 7 bases. The CDR3 has 14 residues. CDR3 nucleotide sequence: TGTGCCAGCAGTTTAGACCTTTACACCGGGGAGCTGTTTTTT. Translation: CASSLDLYTGELFF.

This clonotype was observed at least ten times. The chain carries TRBV5-1 and TRBJ1-1, with D perhaps matching TRBD1 (6 bases). Germline CDR1 and CDR2: SGHRS and YFSETQ. This CDR3 contains 14 residues. Trimming took 4 bases from V and 1 from J, leaving 11 bases between them. The CDR3 region is CASSEDRPNTEAFF. The CDR3 bases are TGCGCCAGCAGCGAGGACAGACCGAACACTGAAGCTTTCTTT.

This sequence joins TRBV13 and TRBJ2-2, with D uncertain. V was pared by 3 bases and J by 5 bases, with 13 bases between. The CDR3 is 15 residues long. Looked up from germline, CDR1 is PRHDT and CDR2 is FYEKMQ (reference sequence). CDR3 DNA sequence: TGTGCCAGCAGCTTTACCGACCCTGTGACCGGGGAGCTGTTTTTT. Translation: CASSFTDPVTGELFF. The whole variable domain, filled in from reference TRBV13 and TRBJ2-2, reads AAGVIQSPRHLIKEKRETATLKCYPIPRHDTVYWYQQGPGQDPQFLISFYEKMQSDKGSIPDRFSAQQFSDYHSELNMSSLELGDSALYFCASSFTDPVTGELFFGEGSRLTVL.

Many counts were recorded for this clonotype. This sequence joins TRBV12-3 or TRBV12-4 and TRBJ1-6; tentative D call: TRBD1 (5 bases). The CDR3 has 14 residues. Trimming shortened V by 5 bases and J by 9 bases, and 14 bases separated the two germline ends. The CDR3 protein is CASSPGVGGSPLHF. CDR3 bases: TGTGCCAGCAGTCCGGGGGTCGGTGGTTCACCCCTCCACTTT.